In this sample, the clone carrying this T cell receptor beta chain turned up a few times. These data come from a study of low-dose radiotherapy and immunotherapy resistance in tumors. On the study more broadly: Members of Cohort 1 were treated with 0.5 Gy per fraction every 2 weeks. The prescribed total PTV dose was 6.5 Gy. A total of 13 Gy over 26 weeks was given to Cohort 2 as 1 Gy per fraction every two weeks. Every six weeks patients received intravenous ipilimumab 1 mg/kg, and every two weeks they received intravenous nivolumab 240 mg. Every two weeks, cyclophosphamide 200 mg/m2 was infused one day before radiation plus immunotherapy.

cDNA synthesis used a TRAV/TRBV-specific primer set for both chains. The TCRs were subjected to amplification over roughly 18 PCR cycles employing a constant-region primer in conjunction with a V-primer adapter. One entry per CDR3 protein results from TCRdb running MiXCR on the reads. The sample carries 75,000 to 95,000 distinct CDR3 sequences, around 20% recorded once. CDR1 and CDR2 from the germline V gene are GTSNPN and SVGIG (reference sequence). The CDR3 has 12 amino acids. Trimming stripped 4 bases from V and 2 bases from J, with 9 bases between. Time point of the sample: after trial treatment. Treatment of the sample: LDRT plus nivolumab, ipilimumab, low-dose cyclophosphamide and aspirin (RACIN trial).

This TCR derives from a female donor with ovarian cancer. The starting material was PBMCs, obtained after low-dose radiotherapy plus immunotherapy. The chain recombines TRBV30 with TRBJ2-7; possibly TRBD1 for D (6 bases). The CDR3 spells CAWMTGAYEQYF. The DNA for the CDR3 is TGTGCCTGGATGACAGGTGCCTACGAGCAGTACTTC.